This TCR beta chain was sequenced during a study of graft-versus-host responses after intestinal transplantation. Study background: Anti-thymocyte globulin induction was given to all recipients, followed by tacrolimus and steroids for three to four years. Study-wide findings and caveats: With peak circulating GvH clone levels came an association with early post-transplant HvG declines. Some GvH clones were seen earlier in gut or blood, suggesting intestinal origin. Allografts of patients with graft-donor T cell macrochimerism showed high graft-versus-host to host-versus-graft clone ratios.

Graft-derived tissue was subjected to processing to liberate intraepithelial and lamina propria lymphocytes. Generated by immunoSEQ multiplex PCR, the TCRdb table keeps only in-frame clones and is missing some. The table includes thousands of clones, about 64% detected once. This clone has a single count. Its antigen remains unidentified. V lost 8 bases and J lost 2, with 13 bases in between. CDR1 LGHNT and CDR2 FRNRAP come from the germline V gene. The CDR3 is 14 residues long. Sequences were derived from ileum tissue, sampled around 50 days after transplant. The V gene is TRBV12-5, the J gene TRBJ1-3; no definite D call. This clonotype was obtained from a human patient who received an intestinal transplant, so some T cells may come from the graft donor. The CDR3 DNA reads TGTGCTAGTTCCGGAGGCCCCGCTGGAAACACCATATATTTT. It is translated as CASSGGPAGNTIYF.